The clone carrying this T cell receptor beta chain came up a few times. Antigen: not known. TCRdb re-called the 5' RACE reads through MiXCR, storing one row per CDR3 protein. The sample holds 1.5 million to 2 million distinct CDR3 sequences, around 33% seen once. V lost 2 bases, J lost 5 bases, and 15 bases lay in between. CDR1 and CDR2 from the germline V gene are MNHNS and SASEGT. This CDR3 is built from 15 residues. The data stem from a study of identical twins. Healthy Caucasian donors formed the entire cohort. Study-wide results and limits: Out-of-frame TCR alpha sharing in monozygotic twins exceeded recombination model predictions.

The genes are TRBV6-1 and TRBJ1-2; TRBD1 might be the D (5 bases). This receptor was obtained from a newborn girl in good health. Material: cord blood. CDR3 residues: CASSESAQVLYGYTF. CDR3 DNA sequence: TGTGCCAGCAGTGAAAGTGCACAGGTCCTATATGGCTACACCTTC.